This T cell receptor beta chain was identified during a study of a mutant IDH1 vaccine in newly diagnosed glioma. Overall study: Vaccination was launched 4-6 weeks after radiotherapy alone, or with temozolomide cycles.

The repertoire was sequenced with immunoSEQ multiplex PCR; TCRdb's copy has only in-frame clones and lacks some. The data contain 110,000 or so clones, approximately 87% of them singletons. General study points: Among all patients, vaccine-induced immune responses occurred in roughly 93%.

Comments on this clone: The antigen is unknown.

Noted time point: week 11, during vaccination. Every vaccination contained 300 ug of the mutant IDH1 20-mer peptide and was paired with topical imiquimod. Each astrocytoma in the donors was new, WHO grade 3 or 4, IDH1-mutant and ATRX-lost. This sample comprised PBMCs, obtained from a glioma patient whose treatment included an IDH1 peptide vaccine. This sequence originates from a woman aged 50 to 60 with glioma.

In DNA, the CDR3 is TGTGCCAGCAGTTTCATCTACAATGAGCAGTTCTTC. Protein sequence: CASSFIYNEQFF. The V call is TRBV28, the J call TRBJ2-1; D not resolved. CDR1 is MDHEN, CDR2 SYDVKM, per germline. V lost 3 bases, J lost 3 bases, and 3 bases lay in between. CDR3 size: 12 residues.